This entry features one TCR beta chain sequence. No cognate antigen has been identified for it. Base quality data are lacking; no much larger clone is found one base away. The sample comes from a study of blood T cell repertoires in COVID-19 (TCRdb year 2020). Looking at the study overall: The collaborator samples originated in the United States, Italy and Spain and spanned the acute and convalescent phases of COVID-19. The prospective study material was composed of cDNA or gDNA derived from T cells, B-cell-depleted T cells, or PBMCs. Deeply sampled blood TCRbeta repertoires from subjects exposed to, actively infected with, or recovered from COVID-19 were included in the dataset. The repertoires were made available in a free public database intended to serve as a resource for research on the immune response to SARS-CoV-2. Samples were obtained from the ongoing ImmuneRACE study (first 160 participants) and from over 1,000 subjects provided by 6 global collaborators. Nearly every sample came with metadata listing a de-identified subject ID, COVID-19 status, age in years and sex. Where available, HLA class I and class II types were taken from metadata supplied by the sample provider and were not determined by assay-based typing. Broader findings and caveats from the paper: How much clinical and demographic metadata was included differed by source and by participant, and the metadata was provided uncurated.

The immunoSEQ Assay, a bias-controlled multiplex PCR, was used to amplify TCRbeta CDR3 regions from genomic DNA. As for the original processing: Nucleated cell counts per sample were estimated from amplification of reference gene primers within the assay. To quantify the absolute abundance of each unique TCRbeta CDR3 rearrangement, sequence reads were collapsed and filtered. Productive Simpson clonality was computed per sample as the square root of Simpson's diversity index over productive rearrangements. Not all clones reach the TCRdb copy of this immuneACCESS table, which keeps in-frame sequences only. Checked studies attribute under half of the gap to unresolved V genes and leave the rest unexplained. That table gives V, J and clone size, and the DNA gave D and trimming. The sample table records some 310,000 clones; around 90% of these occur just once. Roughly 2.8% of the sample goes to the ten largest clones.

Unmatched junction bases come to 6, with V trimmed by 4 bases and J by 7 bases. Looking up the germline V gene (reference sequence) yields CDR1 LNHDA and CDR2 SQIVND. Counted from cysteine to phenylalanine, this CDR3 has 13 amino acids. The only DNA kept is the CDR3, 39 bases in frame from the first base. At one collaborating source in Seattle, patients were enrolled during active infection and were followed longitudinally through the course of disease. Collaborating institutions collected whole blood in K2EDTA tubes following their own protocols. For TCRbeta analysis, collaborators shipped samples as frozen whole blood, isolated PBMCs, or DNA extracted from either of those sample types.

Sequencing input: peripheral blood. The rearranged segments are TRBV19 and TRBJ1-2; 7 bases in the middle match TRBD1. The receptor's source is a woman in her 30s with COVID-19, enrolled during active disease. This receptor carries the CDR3 CASSTPTGFGYTF. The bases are TGTGCCAGTAGTACCCCGACAGGGTTTGGCTACACCTTC.